The T cell receptor (beta chain) under discussion was sequenced for a study of T cell responses to AZD1222 COVID-19 vaccine. The method was immunoSEQ multiplex PCR; TCRdb's version includes in-frame clones alone and lacks a portion of them. The sample includes about 150,000 clones, roughly 90% seen only once; the top ten take around 2.9%. CDR3 length: 14 residues. V dropped 2 bases and J dropped 5 bases, with 12 bases sitting between them. CDR1 and CDR2 (germline): KGHSH, LQKENI. On this clone: What it binds is unknown.

Whole-study results and caveats: Clonal diversity may have been underestimated in mostly white British donors.

The source is an adult in good health. The sample was peripheral blood, taken on day 0 of AZD1222 vaccination. The chain combines TRBV18 with TRBJ1-1; the D gene is possibly TRBD1 (5 bases). The CDR3 here is CASSPGTAGTEAFF. The CDR3 DNA reads as TGTGCCAGCTCACCAGGGACCGCGGGGACTGAAGCTTTCTTT.